A selection of T cell receptor beta chains follows, all from one sample in a study of blood T cell repertoires in COVID-19. Data came from immunoSEQ multiplex PCR; TCRdb stores just in-frame clones and leaves some out. Here the sample spans about 300,000 clones, around 86% being singletons. Sequencing was carried out using peripheral blood. All receptors derive from a man aged 70-80 years with acute or convalescent COVID-19. Both conserved end residues are part of each CDR3. The D gene is left open where the match is weak. Where a row states a size, it is once, few, many or the class of an expanded clone; other rows omit it.

size: NA; J: TRBJ1-2; D: TRBD1; V: TRBV11-2; CDR3: CASSSRGRGGGHTF; DNA: TGTGCCAGCAGCTCCCGAGGAAGAGGGGGCGGACACACCTTC
size: NA; J: TRBJ2-7; D: NA; V: TRBV27; CDR3: CASSLFGGQRTGHEQYF; DNA: TGTGCCAGCAGTTTATTTGGTGGCCAGAGGACTGGCCACGAGCAGTACTTC
size: NA; J: TRBJ1-2; D: NA; V: TRBV28; CDR3: CASSLFGKRYGYTF; DNA: TGTGCCAGCAGTTTATTCGGCAAGAGGTATGGCTACACCTTC
size: NA; J: TRBJ2-7; D: NA; V: TRBV25-1; CDR3: CASSEGPYEQYF; DNA: TGTGCCAGCAGTGAAGGGCCCTACGAGCAGTACTTC
size: NA; J: TRBJ2-7; D: TRBD2; V: TRBV6-5; CDR3: CASSYMSGGWDEQYF; DNA: TGTGCCAGCAGTTACATGTCCGGGGGGTGGGACGAGCAGTACTTC
size: NA; J: TRBJ2-1; D: TRBD2; V: TRBV11-1; CDR3: CASSLEGLVSNEQFF; DNA: TGTGCCAGCAGTTTAGAGGGACTAGTTTCGAATGAGCAGTTCTTC
size: NA; J: TRBJ1-1; D: NA; V: TRBV29-1; CDR3: CSVEEGASTEAFF; DNA: TGCAGCGTTGAAGAGGGGGCATCCACTGAAGCTTTCTTT
size: few; J: TRBJ1-1; D: NA; V: TRBV5-1; CDR3: CASSSGQNLNTEAFF; DNA: TGCGCCAGCAGCTCCGGACAGAACCTGAACACTGAAGCTTTCTTT
size: once; J: TRBJ1-4; D: NA; V: TRBV15; CDR3: CATKTGHLGTNEKLFF; DNA: TGTGCCACCAAAACAGGACATTTGGGGACTAATGAAAAACTGTTTTTT
size: NA; J: TRBJ2-2; D: TRBD2; V: TRBV7-2; CDR3: CASSPGGGAGELFF; DNA: TGTGCCAGCAGCCCCGGGGGGGGCGCCGGGGAGCTGTTTTTT
size: NA; J: TRBJ2-5; D: NA; V: TRBV5-8; CDR3: CASSQAPGPQETQYF; DNA: TGTGCCAGCAGCCAAGCACCTGGGCCGCAAGAGACCCAGTACTTC
size: NA; J: TRBJ2-1; D: TRBD1; V: TRBV11-2; CDR3: CASSSTGYEQFF; DNA: TGTGCCAGCAGTTCGACAGGGTACGAGCAGTTCTTC
size: NA; J: TRBJ2-5; D: NA; V: TRBV5-1; CDR3: CASSTVPQGLGETQYF; DNA: TGCGCCAGCAGCACGGTACCACAGGGTCTGGGAGAGACCCAGTACTTC
size: NA; J: TRBJ2-1; D: TRBD1; V: TRBV5-1; CDR3: CASSLGTGGYNEQFF; DNA: TGCGCCAGCAGCTTGGGGACAGGGGGCTACAATGAGCAGTTCTTC
size: once; J: TRBJ2-1; D: TRBD1; V: TRBV10-3; CDR3: CAISEQGQEMYNEQFF; DNA: TGTGCCATCAGTGAACAGGGACAGGAGATGTACAATGAGCAGTTCTTC
size: NA; J: TRBJ1-4; D: NA; V: TRBV25-1; CDR3: CASSEEGPNEKLFF; DNA: TGTGCCAGCAGTGAGGAGGGCCCCAATGAAAAACTGTTTTTT
size: NA; J: TRBJ2-1; D: NA; V: TRBV24-1; CDR3: CATRTGNNEQFF; DNA: TGTGCCACCAGGACAGGTAACAATGAGCAGTTCTTC
size: NA; J: TRBJ1-5; D: TRBD1; V: TRBV10-3; CDR3: CATTQTGGEQPQHF; DNA: TGTGCCACCACCCAGACAGGGGGCGAGCAGCCCCAGCATTTT
size: NA; J: TRBJ1-6; D: TRBD1; V: TRBV27; CDR3: CASSSQGGNSPLHF; DNA: TGTGCCAGCAGTTCACAGGGGGGGAATTCACCCCTCCACTTT
size: NA; J: TRBJ2-5; D: NA; V: TRBV30; CDR3: CAWSRQGGTQYF; DNA: TGTGCCTGGAGTAGGCAGGGGGGGACCCAGTACTTC
size: NA; J: TRBJ2-1; D: NA; V: TRBV10-3; CDR3: CAISPGEHSNEQFF; DNA: TGTGCCATCAGCCCCGGGGAACATAGCAATGAGCAGTTCTTC
size: NA; J: TRBJ2-1; D: NA; V: TRBV7-2; CDR3: CASSLIRDNEQFF; DNA: TGTGCCAGCAGCTTAATCAGGGACAATGAGCAGTTCTTC
size: NA; J: TRBJ1-5; D: TRBD1; V: TRBV5-1; CDR3: CASSGGQDNQPQHF; DNA: TGCGCCAGCAGCGGGGGACAGGACAATCAGCCCCAGCATTTT
size: NA; J: TRBJ2-3; D: TRBD2; V: TRBV7-9; CDR3: CASSLRKREGLDTQYF; DNA: TGTGCCAGCAGCTTACGGAAGCGGGAGGGCCTGGATACGCAGTATTTT
size: NA; J: TRBJ1-2; D: NA; V: TRBV6-5; CDR3: CASSPGALNYGYTF; DNA: TGTGCCAGCAGTCCAGGGGCCCTGAACTATGGCTACACCTTC
size: NA; J: TRBJ1-1; D: TRBD1; V: TRBV19; CDR3: CASSVRGRSEAFF; DNA: TGTGCCAGTAGTGTCAGGGGGCGTTCAGAAGCTTTCTTT
size: NA; J: TRBJ1-2; D: NA; V: TRBV7-9; CDR3: CASKLTTGLGGYTF; DNA: TGTGCCAGCAAGCTTACCACAGGTCTGGGAGGCTACACCTTC
size: few; J: TRBJ2-7; D: NA; V: TRBV19; CDR3: CASSIKLGAPYEQYF; DNA: TGTGCCAGTAGTATAAAGTTGGGGGCCCCCTACGAGCAGTACTTC
size: NA; J: TRBJ2-1; D: TRBD1; V: TRBV28; CDR3: CASSGGQGSYNEQFF; DNA: TGTGCCAGCAGTGGGGGACAGGGCTCCTACAATGAGCAGTTCTTC
size: NA; J: TRBJ2-1; D: NA; V: TRBV9; CDR3: CASSVGSSSAGEQFF; DNA: TGTGCCAGCAGCGTAGGTTCTAGTTCAGCGGGTGAGCAGTTCTTC
size: NA; J: TRBJ2-7; D: NA; V: TRBV6-2/TRBV6-3; CDR3: CASSRDGLSYEQYF; DNA: TGTGCCAGCAGTCGCGACGGACTCTCCTACGAGCAGTACTTC
size: NA; J: TRBJ2-7; D: TRBD2; V: TRBV3-1/TRBV3-2; CDR3: CASSPRTSGGRYEQYF; DNA: TGTGCCAGCAGCCCGCGGACTAGCGGGGGACGATACGAGCAGTACTTC
size: NA; J: TRBJ1-2; D: NA; V: TRBV7-9; CDR3: CASSPADPNYGYTF; DNA: TGTGCCAGCAGCCCAGCGGATCCAAACTATGGCTACACCTTC
size: once; J: TRBJ2-1; D: TRBD1; V: TRBV7-8; CDR3: CASSSGQMDEQFF; DNA: TGTGCCAGCAGCTCGGGACAGATGGATGAGCAGTTCTTC
size: NA; J: TRBJ1-2; D: NA; V: TRBV24-1; CDR3: CATSDGGPAQGSDGYTF; DNA: TGTGCCACCAGTGACGGGGGGCCCGCACAGGGTTCGGATGGCTACACCTTC
size: few; J: TRBJ2-2; D: NA; V: TRBV7-9; CDR3: CASKSSPTNTGELFF; DNA: TGTGCCAGCAAGTCTAGCCCCACGAACACCGGGGAGCTGTTTTTT
size: NA; J: TRBJ2-1; D: TRBD2; V: TRBV19; CDR3: CASSVAGGGEQFF; DNA: TGTGCCAGTAGTGTAGCGGGAGGGGGTGAGCAGTTCTTC
size: NA; J: TRBJ2-2; D: NA; V: TRBV28; CDR3: CASFTEDTGELFF; DNA: TGTGCCAGTTTCACGGAGGACACCGGGGAGCTGTTTTTT
size: NA; J: TRBJ1-1; D: TRBD1; V: TRBV7-2; CDR3: CASSSPDRGGYVTEAFF; DNA: TGTGCCAGCAGCTCTCCTGACAGGGGAGGTTATGTCACTGAAGCTTTCTTT
size: once; J: TRBJ2-3; D: TRBD1; V: TRBV7-2; CDR3: CASSFTGGPRTDTQYF; DNA: TGTGCCAGCAGCTTTACAGGGGGCCCTCGCACAGATACGCAGTATTTT